These T cell receptor beta chains were read from a single sample in a study of blood T cell repertoires in COVID-19. Measured with immunoSEQ multiplex PCR; TCRdb has only the in-frame clones, and not every one. The table lists approximately 200,000 clones, roughly 84% of them singletons. The specimen was PBMCs or T cells enriched from blood (not recorded which). These receptors originate from a woman younger than 45 who had recovered from COVID-19. The CDR3 runs from the conserved cysteine through the conserved F or W. The D gene is left open where the match is weak. Not every row has a clone size; where given, it reads once, few, many or a size class.

j_call v_call clone_size d_call cdr3_aa cdr3_nt
TRBJ1-5 TRBV5-8 - - CASSWGVNSNQPQHF TGTGCCAGCAGCTGGGGGGTGAATAGCAATCAGCCCCAGCATTTT
TRBJ1-1 TRBV2 - - CASSTKQNTEAFF TGTGCCAGCAGTACTAAACAGAACACTGAAGCTTTCTTT
TRBJ2-1 TRBV28 - TRBD1 CASSLGGTGPNEQFF TGTGCCAGCAGTTTAGGGGGGACAGGACCCAATGAGCAGTTCTTC
TRBJ2-7 TRBV11-2 - - CASSLEMGGEQYF TGTGCCAGCAGCTTAGAGATGGGGGGCGAGCAGTACTTC
TRBJ1-1 TRBV25-1 - - CASSEYRGYAEAFF TGTGCCAGCAGTGAATATAGGGGTTATGCTGAAGCTTTCTTT
TRBJ1-3 TRBV3-1/TRBV3-2 few - CASSQGSGGRNTIYF TGTGCCAGCAGCCAAGGATCGGGGGGCAGGAACACCATATATTTT
TRBJ1-5 TRBV28 - - CASTIAGGWQPQHF TGTGCCAGCACCATTGCCGGGGGATGGCAGCCCCAGCATTTT
TRBJ1-5 TRBV28 - - CASSERANRDQPQHF TGTGCCAGCAGTGAAAGGGCAAACAGGGATCAGCCCCAGCATTTT
TRBJ1-2 TRBV7-8 - - CASSLGTSPTYGYTF TGTGCCAGCAGCTTAGGGACTAGTCCCACCTATGGCTACACCTTC
TRBJ1-1 TRBV6-4 - - CASKEVDTEAFF TGTGCCAGCAAGGAGGTGGACACTGAAGCTTTCTTT
TRBJ2-5 TRBV28 few - CASRLNSIWASCDF TGTGCCAGCAGGCTTAACTCCATTTGGGCCAGCTGCGACTTC
TRBJ2-7 TRBV7-8 many - CASSPRRPEAEQYF TGTGCCAGCAGCCCCCGCCGGCCGGAGGCCGAGCAGTACTTC
TRBJ2-3 TRBV5-6 few TRBD1 CASSLDWGQGASDTQYF TGTGCCAGCAGCTTGGATTGGGGACAGGGGGCCTCAGATACGCAGTATTTT
TRBJ1-6 TRBV6-1 - - CASSEFIPPLHF TGTGCCAGCAGTGAATTCATCCCACCCCTCCACTTT
TRBJ2-7 TRBV28 few - CASSLGQGLTYEQYF TGTGCCAGCAGTTTGGGGCAGGGGCTAACCTACGAGCAGTACTTC
TRBJ1-6 TRBV27 - - CASSSGSYNSPLHF TGTGCCAGCAGTTCGGGCTCCTATAATTCACCCCTCCACTTT
TRBJ2-7 TRBV5-1 - TRBD2 CASSLSLAGGNNEQYF TGCGCCAGCAGCTTGTCTCTAGCGGGAGGTAATAACGAGCAGTACTTC
TRBJ2-3 TRBV2 - - CASSEQDTDTQYF TGTGCCAGCAGTGAACAGGACACAGATACGCAGTATTTT
TRBJ2-3 TRBV18 few TRBD1 CASSLQGTDTQYF TGTGCCAGCTCACTACAGGGGACAGATACGCAGTATTTT
TRBJ2-3 TRBV7-2 once - CASSAQGSWADTQYF TGTGCCAGCAGCGCCCAGGGGTCTTGGGCAGATACGCAGTATTTT
TRBJ2-4 TRBV7-6 - - CASSLPWGEAKNIQYF TGTGCCAGCAGCTTACCCTGGGGAGAAGCCAAAAACATTCAGTACTTC
TRBJ1-6 TRBV6-5 - TRBD1 CASSPGTEGSPLHF TGTGCCAGCAGTCCCGGGACAGAAGGTTCACCCCTCCACTTT
TRBJ2-3 TRBV4-2 - - CASRGFGTDTQYF TGTGCCAGCCGGGGTTTCGGCACAGATACGCAGTATTTT
TRBJ1-1 TRBV9 - - CASSPTPRLNTEAFF TGTGCCAGCAGCCCTACCCCCCGCCTGAACACTGAAGCTTTCTTT
TRBJ2-5 TRBV12-3/TRBV12-4 once TRBD2 CASSFSGKETQYF TGTGCCAGCAGTTTTAGCGGGAAAGAGACCCAGTACTTC
TRBJ1-5 TRBV27 - TRBD1 CASSQDRGASNQPQHF TGTGCCAGCAGCCAGGACAGGGGCGCATCCAATCAGCCCCAGCATTTT
TRBJ2-1 TRBV6-1 - - CASSEEGVLDEQFF TGTGCCAGCAGTGAAGAGGGGGTGCTGGATGAGCAGTTCTTC
TRBJ2-1 TRBV27 - - CASSPGTLPYNEQFF TGTGCCAGCAGTCCAGGGACTCTCCCCTACAATGAGCAGTTCTTC
TRBJ1-5 TRBV19 once - CASSIGRGDQPQHF TGTGCCAGTAGTATCGGCAGGGGAGATCAGCCCCAGCATTTT
TRBJ1-6 TRBV14 - - CASNRGPHNSPLHF TGTGCCAGCAATAGAGGGCCGCATAATTCACCCCTCCACTTT
TRBJ1-5 TRBV7-9 few - CASSLGGGDNRPQHF TGTGCCAGCAGCTTAGGGGGGGGCGATAATCGGCCCCAGCATTTT
TRBJ2-1 TRBV29-1 - TRBD2 CSVEGGLAGPYNEQFF TGCAGCGTTGAAGGGGGACTAGCGGGGCCCTACAATGAGCAGTTCTTC
TRBJ1-1 TRBV5-1 - - CASSLEQGLTEAFF TGCGCCAGCAGCTTGGAACAGGGCCTGACTGAAGCTTTCTTT
TRBJ2-6 TRBV12-2 - - CASRPRPDRVRLGANVLTF TGTGCAAGTCGCCCGCGGCCGGACAGGGTGCGCCTTGGGGCCAACGTCCTGACTTTC
TRBJ2-3 TRBV3-1/TRBV3-2 - TRBD1 CASSHKGALALSDTQYF TGTGCCAGCAGCCACAAGGGGGCCTTGGCCTTATCAGATACGCAGTATTTT
TRBJ1-6 TRBV3-1/TRBV3-2 - TRBD1 CASSQRQGAAPLHF TGTGCCAGCAGCCAAAGACAGGGGGCTGCACCCCTCCACTTT
TRBJ1-4 TRBV19 - TRBD1 CASTDRANEKLFF TGTGCCAGTACCGACAGGGCTAATGAAAAACTGTTTTTT
TRBJ2-3 TRBV11-3 - - CASSLGGRSDTQYF TGTGCCAGCAGCTTGGGTGGGAGGTCAGATACGCAGTATTTT
TRBJ2-1 TRBV6-5 - - CASSYEPFNEQFF TGTGCCAGCAGTTACGAGCCCTTCAATGAGCAGTTCTTC
TRBJ1-5 TRBV15 - - CATSRDSLDSWQPQHF TGTGCCACCAGCAGAGATTCCCTGGACAGTTGGCAGCCCCAGCATTTT
TRBJ2-7 TRBV18 - TRBD2 CASSQTSGGYDEQYF TGTGCCAGCTCGCAGACTAGCGGGGGATACGACGAGCAGTACTTC
TRBJ1-2 TRBV6-5 - - CASSYSLGQDYGYTF TGTGCCAGCAGTTACTCTCTGGGCCAGGACTATGGCTACACCTTC
TRBJ1-1 TRBV12-5 - - CASGLFPGTEAFF TGTGCTAGTGGTTTGTTCCCGGGCACTGAAGCTTTCTTT
TRBJ1-1 TRBV4-1 - - CASSQYDTEAFF TGCGCCAGCAGCCAGTATGACACGGAAGCTTTCTTT
TRBJ1-5 TRBV6-6 once TRBD1 CASSSLGQGNQPQHF TGTGCCAGCAGTTCATTGGGACAGGGCAATCAGCCCCAGCATTTT
TRBJ1-6 TRBV6-1 - - CASSEREGRFGSPLHF TGTGCCAGCAGTGAAAGGGAGGGGCGGTTCGGTTCACCCCTCCACTTT
TRBJ2-1 TRBV5-1 - TRBD2 CASSLAGSGGYNEQFF TGCGCCAGCAGCTTGGCCGGTAGCGGGGGATACAATGAGCAGTTCTTC
TRBJ2-1 TRBV2 - TRBD2 CASSNSGGQYNEQFF TGTGCCAGCAGTAATAGCGGGGGGCAATACAATGAGCAGTTCTTC
TRBJ1-5 TRBV6-2/TRBV6-3 once - CASSYGQHSNQPQHF TGTGCCAGCAGTTATGGACAACATAGCAATCAGCCCCAGCATTTT
TRBJ1-1 TRBV5-4 - - CASSLRGNTEAFF TGTGCCAGCAGCTTGAGAGGGAACACTGAAGCTTTCTTT
TRBJ2-3 TRBV7-3 - - CASSRVSTDTQYF TGTGCCAGCTCGAGGGTCTCCACAGATACGCAGTATTTT
TRBJ1-1 TRBV28 - - CASRGWRGGHTEAFF TGTGCCAGCAGGGGTTGGCGGGGCGGGCACACTGAAGCTTTCTTT
TRBJ1-1 TRBV19 - TRBD1 CASTDRPNTEAFF TGTGCCAGTACGGACAGGCCGAACACTGAAGCTTTCTTT